This T cell receptor (beta chain) was captured in a study of shared clonotypes between healthy human individuals. From germline, CDR1 is SNHLY and CDR2 FYNNEI. CDR3 size: 15 residues. Trimming took 4 bases from V and 0 from J; bases not matched to a gene: 6. This clone was recorded a few times. Its antigen is still unknown. Study-level results: It was only blood that was sampled, and tissue repertoires likely differ.

The protocol was immunoSEQ multiplex PCR, while the TCRdb copy is restricted to in-frame clones and leaves out a portion. This sample has some 470,000 clones, with over 65% found just once. This TCR derives from a woman between 40 and 55 years old in good health. Some clones in this sample may be carry-over from other donors' samples. The chain carries TRBV2 and TRBJ2-7; 7 positions match TRBD2. Specimen: PBMCs. The CDR3 coding sequence is TGTGCCAGCAGTGTTAGCGGGTTCTCCTCCTACGAGCAGTACTTC. Amino acid sequence: CASSVSGFSSYEQYF.